This entry concerns a single T cell receptor beta chain. Its antigen is currently not known. No qualities accompany the bases; no much larger clone lies one base away. These data belong to a study of blood T cell repertoires in COVID-19 (dated by TCRdb to the early 2020s). For context, the study as a whole: Collaborator samples came from the United States, Italy and Spain and covered acute and convalescent phases of COVID-19. The material from the prospective study consisted of cDNA or gDNA derived from T cells, B-cell-depleted T cells, or PBMCs. The samples were drawn from two sources: the first 160 participants of the ongoing ImmuneRACE study, and fewer than 1,500 subjects contributed by 6 global collaborators. The repertoires were released in a freely available public database intended as a resource for research on the immune response to SARS-CoV-2. Where HLA class I and class II types were available, the types were taken from metadata supplied by the sample provider, not from assay-based typing. Deeply sampled blood TCRbeta repertoires from subjects exposed to, actively infected with, or recovered from COVID-19 were included in the dataset. Sample metadata almost always included a de-identified subject ID, COVID-19 status, age in years and sex.

Overall study results and their limits: The quantity of clinical and demographic metadata differed by source and by participant and was supplied without curation.

Collaborating institutions collected whole blood in K2EDTA tubes following their own protocols. For TCRbeta analysis, collaborators shipped samples in one of three forms: frozen whole blood, isolated PBMCs, or DNA extracted from either of those sample types. TCRbeta CDR3 regions were amplified from genomic DNA using the immunoSEQ Assay, a bias-controlled multiplex PCR. In the original analysis: Nucleated cell counts per sample were estimated from amplification of reference gene primers within the assay. To quantify the absolute abundance of each unique TCRbeta CDR3 rearrangement, sequence reads were collapsed and filtered. For each sample, productive Simpson clonality was calculated as the square root of Simpson's diversity index over productive rearrangements. TCRdb obtained this table from immuneACCESS and retained in-frame rearrangements with V and J assigned. These tables miss some clones; where compared with another copy, unresolved V genes account for less than half of the shortfall, and the remainder is unexplained. From that table come the V and J calls and clone size; the DNA was used to work out D and trimming. The sample table lists roughly 230,000 clones, roughly four fifths of them with a count of one. The ten largest clonotypes hold about 7.4% of the sample.

From the cysteine up to the phenylalanine, the CDR3 has a length of 14 residues. The only DNA kept is the CDR3, 42 bases in frame from the first base. V and J lose 2 bases and 8 bases, and a span of 15 bases separates them. CDR1 LNHNV and CDR2 YYDKDF are derived from the germline V gene (reference sequence). The sample was peripheral blood. The clonotype originates from a woman in her fifties or sixties with acute or convalescent COVID-19. Here the chain combines TRBV15 and TRBJ1-2, with the D gene call left open. The CDR3 sequence is CATSRTTPSGGYTF. The DNA sequence reads TGTGCCACCAGCAGAACTACTCCCAGCGGCGGCTACACCTTC.